Sequencing of this T cell receptor beta chain was carried out in a study of blood T cells in healthy people across ages. Study observations and caveats: The authors considered diversity estimates from one million T cells to be underestimates. A roughly linear age-dependent decrease characterized TCR beta diversity per million T cells. Long-lived donors had more naive CD4+ cells and higher diversity than aged donors.

This clonotype was detected a few times. What it binds is unknown. A sample-barcoded 5' primer and a J-beta primer mix were used in a second PCR of roughly 6 to 11 cycles. A template-switch adaptor with 12 random nucleotides tagged each cDNA molecule. TCRdb independently ran MiXCR on the 5' RACE reads; one entry per CDR3 protein. The table includes approximately 2,000,000 distinct CDR3 sequences, roughly two fifths detected once. The receptor was isolated from a human donor in good health. The source material was blood.

The CDR3 is CAISEPKDRAPLDTQYF. The CDR3 nucleotides are TGTGCCATCAGTGAGCCGAAGGACAGGGCCCCCTTAGATACGCAGTATTTT. The chain links TRBV10-3 to TRBJ2-3; TRBD1 agrees at 8 bases. The CDR3 spans 17 residues. Trimming cost V 2 bases and J 5 bases; bases outside gene matches: 12. CDR1 ENHRY and CDR2 SYGVKD come from the germline V gene.